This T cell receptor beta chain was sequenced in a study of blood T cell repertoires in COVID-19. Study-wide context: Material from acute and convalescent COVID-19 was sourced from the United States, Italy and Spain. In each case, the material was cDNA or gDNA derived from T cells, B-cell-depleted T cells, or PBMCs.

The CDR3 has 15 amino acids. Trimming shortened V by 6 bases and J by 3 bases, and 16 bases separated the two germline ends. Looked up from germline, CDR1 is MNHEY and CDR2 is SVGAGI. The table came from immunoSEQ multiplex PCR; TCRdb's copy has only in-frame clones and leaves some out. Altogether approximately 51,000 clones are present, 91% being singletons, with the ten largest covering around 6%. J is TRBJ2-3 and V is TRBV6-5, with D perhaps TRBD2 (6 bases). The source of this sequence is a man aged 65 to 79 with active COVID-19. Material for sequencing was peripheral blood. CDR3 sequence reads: CASRPGTLTTDTQYF. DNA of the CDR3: TGTGCCAGCAGACCCGGGACTCTTACTACAGATACGCAGTATTTT.